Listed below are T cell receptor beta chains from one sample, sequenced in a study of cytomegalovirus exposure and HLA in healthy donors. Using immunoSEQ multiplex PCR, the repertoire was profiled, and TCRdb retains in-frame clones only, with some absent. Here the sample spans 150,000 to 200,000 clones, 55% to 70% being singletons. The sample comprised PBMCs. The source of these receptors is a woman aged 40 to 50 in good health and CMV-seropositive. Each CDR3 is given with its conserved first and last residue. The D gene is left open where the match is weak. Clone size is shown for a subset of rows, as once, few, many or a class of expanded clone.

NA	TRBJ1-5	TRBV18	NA	CAGKGHYSNQPQHF	TGTGCCGGCAAGGGACATTATAGCAATCAGCCCCAGCATTTT
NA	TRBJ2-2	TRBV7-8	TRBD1	CASSLDRGAGELFF	TGTGCCAGCAGCCTGGACAGGGGGGCCGGGGAGCTGTTTTTT
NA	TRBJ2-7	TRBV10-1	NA	CASRDQGSSYEQYF	TGCGCCAGCAGGGATCAGGGGAGTTCCTACGAGCAGTACTTC
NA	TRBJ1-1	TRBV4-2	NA	CASSQAGKNTEAFF	TGTGCCAGCAGCCAAGCGGGGAAGAACACTGAAGCTTTCTTT
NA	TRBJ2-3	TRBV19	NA	CASSIQGRGTDTQYF	TGTGCCAGTAGTATCCAGGGGCGAGGCACAGATACGCAGTATTTT
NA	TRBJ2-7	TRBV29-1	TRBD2	CSVRTSGRAGVTYEQYF	TGCAGCGTTAGGACTAGCGGGAGGGCTGGGGTTACCTACGAGCAGTACTTC
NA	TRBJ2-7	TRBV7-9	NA	CASIRGGQRAYEQYF	TGTGCCAGCATCCGAGGCGGGCAGAGGGCCTACGAGCAGTACTTC
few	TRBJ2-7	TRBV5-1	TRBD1	CASSLGQASYEQYF	TGCGCCAGCAGCCTAGGACAGGCGTCCTACGAGCAGTACTTC
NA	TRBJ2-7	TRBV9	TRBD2	CASSVGTSGTSYEQYF	TGTGCCAGCAGCGTAGGGACTAGCGGGACCTCATACGAGCAGTACTTC
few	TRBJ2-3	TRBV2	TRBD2	CASRLAGGPGDTQYF	TGTGCCAGCAGACTAGCGGGAGGGCCGGGGGATACGCAGTATTTT
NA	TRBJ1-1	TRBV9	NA	CASSVVDLRVGTEAFF	TGTGCCAGCAGCGTAGTGGACCTGAGGGTGGGCACTGAAGCTTTCTTT
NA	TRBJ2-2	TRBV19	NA	CASKLVADTGELFF	TGTGCCAGTAAGTTAGTAGCGGACACCGGGGAGCTGTTTTTT
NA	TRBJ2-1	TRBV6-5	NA	CASKLWRDAYNEQFF	TGTGCCAGCAAACTTTGGCGGGACGCCTACAATGAGCAGTTCTTC
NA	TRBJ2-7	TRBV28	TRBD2	CASSIASGPQQYF	TGTGCCAGCAGTATAGCTAGCGGGCCCCAGCAGTACTTC
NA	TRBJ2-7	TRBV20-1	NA	CSATRVNEQYF	TGCAGTGCGACCAGGGTGAACGAGCAGTACTTC
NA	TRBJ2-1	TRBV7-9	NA	CASSLQALELLNEQFF	TGTGCCAGCAGCTTACAGGCACTAGAATTACTGAATGAGCAGTTCTTC
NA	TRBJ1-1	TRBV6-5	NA	CASSSRLSTEAFF	TGTGCCAGCAGTTCCAGGTTATCCACTGAAGCTTTCTTT
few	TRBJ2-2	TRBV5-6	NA	CASSLRTLELFF	TGTGCCAGCAGCTTGAGGACTCTTGAGCTGTTTTTT
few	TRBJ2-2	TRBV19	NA	CASSPDLTGELFF	TGTGCCAGTAGTCCAGACTTAACCGGGGAGCTGTTTTTT
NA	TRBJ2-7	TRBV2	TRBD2	CASRGLAGVFREQYF	TGTGCCAGCAGGGGACTAGCGGGTGTTTTTAGAGAGCAGTACTTC
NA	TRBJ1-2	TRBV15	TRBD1	CATSRVVVDRGNYGYTF	TGTGCCACCAGCAGAGTAGTTGTAGACAGGGGCAACTATGGCTACACCTTC
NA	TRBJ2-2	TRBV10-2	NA	CASRSSDANTGELFF	TGCGCCAGTCGGTCTAGCGATGCGAACACCGGGGAGCTGTTTTTT
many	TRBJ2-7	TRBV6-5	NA	CASSSPGDSSYEQYF	TGTGCCAGCAGCTCCCCAGGCGACAGCTCCTACGAGCAGTACTTC
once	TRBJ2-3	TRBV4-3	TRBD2	CASSQGVTSGSTDTQYF	TGCGCCAGCAGCCAAGGGGTGACTAGCGGTAGCACAGATACGCAGTATTTT
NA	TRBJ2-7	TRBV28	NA	CASSTVGLSYEQYF	TGTGCCAGCAGTACGGTGGGGCTCTCCTACGAGCAGTACTTC
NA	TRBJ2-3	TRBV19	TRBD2	CASRLAGDTQYF	TGTGCCAGCAGACTAGCGGGAGATACGCAGTATTTT
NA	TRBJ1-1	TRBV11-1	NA	CASSLFRENTEAFF	TGTGCCAGCAGCTTATTTCGGGAGAACACTGAAGCTTTCTTT
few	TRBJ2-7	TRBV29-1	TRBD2	CSVAPSGLYEQYF	TGCAGCGTTGCTCCTAGCGGTCTTTACGAGCAGTACTTC
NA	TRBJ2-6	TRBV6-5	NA	CASRPQGPGANVLTF	TGTGCCAGCAGACCACAGGGCCCCGGGGCCAACGTCCTGACTTTC
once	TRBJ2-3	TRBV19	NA	CASSKAGTSTDTQYF	TGTGCCAGTAGTAAAGCAGGGACTAGCACAGATACGCAGTATTTT
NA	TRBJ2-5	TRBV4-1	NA	CASSHPQGQETQYF	TGCGCCAGCAGCCACCCTCAGGGGCAAGAGACCCAGTACTTC
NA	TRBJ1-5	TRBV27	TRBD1	CASRQTGYNQPQHF	TGTGCCAGCAGGCAGACAGGGTACAATCAGCCCCAGCATTTT
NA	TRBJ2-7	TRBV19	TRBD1	CASRTRDRPYEQYF	TGTGCCAGTAGGACCCGGGACAGACCCTACGAGCAGTACTTC